This T cell receptor (beta chain) was recovered during a study of early T cells in non-severe SARS-CoV-2 infection. Across the study: Chains were unpaired, as sequencing was done on bulk RNA from unsorted whole blood.

Study-wide points: Matches to VDJdb favored anti-spike CD8 responses and missed private and CD4 specificities.

Points on this clonotype: Its specificity is unknown.

Separate cDNA molecules each had unique molecular identifiers attached to them. Via MiXCR, TCRdb re-called the 5' RACE reads, giving one row per CDR3 protein. The sample includes roughly 100,000 distinct CDR3 sequences, more than 10% of them seen just once. This CDR3 contains 11 residues. From germline, CDR1 is LNHDA and CDR2 SQIVND (reference sequence). V was cut by 8 bases and J by 12 bases, with 14 bases left in between. The sequencing here drew on whole blood, taken at baseline. The V call is TRBV19, the J call TRBJ2-1; a weak D match, TRBD1 (7 bases). This receptor was obtained from an adult who was a healthcare worker with PCR-confirmed SARS-CoV-2 infection or an uninfected control (not recorded which). CDR3 DNA sequence: TGTGCCAGTTCAGGGGGGCTTGGGCAGTTCTTC. It codes for CASSGGLGQFF. Looking up the rest from reference TRBV19 and TRBJ2-1 gives the full variable domain: DGGITQSPKYLFRKEGQNVTLSCEQNLNHDAMYWYRQDPGQGLRLIYYSQIVNDFQKGDIAEGYSVSREKKESFPLTVTSAQKNPTAFYLCASSGGLGQFFGPGTRLTVL.